This T cell receptor (beta chain) was identified during a study of early T cells in non-severe SARS-CoV-2 infection (dated by TCRdb to about 2021). For the study in its entirety: Because TCR sequencing relied on bulk RNA taken from unsorted whole blood, pairing of alpha and beta chains was not possible. The research as a whole found: VDJdb matching was skewed toward anti-spike CD8 responses, so virus-specific expansions were likely underestimated and private and CD4 specificities were missed.

According to the germline V gene, CDR1 reads SGHVS and CDR2 reads FNYEAQ. From the cysteine up to the phenylalanine, the CDR3 has a length of 11 residues. Of all the DNA, just the CDR3 is kept, 33 bases in frame from base 1. The trim is 4 bases for V and 7 bases for J, with a gap of 5 bases between the germline ends. The study was a case-control design nested within a healthcare worker cohort in London, UK, with weekly nasopharyngeal swab PCR tests and blood sampling. Healthcare workers were recruited during the week of the UK lockdown, between 23 and 31 March 2020, and followed weekly for up to roughly 16 weeks. This clonotype has at least ten counts. Its antigen is not yet known. No clone much larger than this one lies a single base away; base qualities are absent. Library preparation used 5' RACE. TCRdb shows the sequencer as NextSeq 500. Unique molecular identifiers were attached to individual cDNA molecules in the TCR library protocol so that sequencing error and PCR bias could be corrected. Both TCR alpha and beta chains were sequenced, and tight co-correlation was observed between alpha and beta sequence abundances in each sample. Under the source paper's analysis protocol: Decombinator V4 was used to annotate TCR sequences for V gene, J gene and CDR3. TCRs were defined as expanded if a significant change between any two time points was detected under a Poisson model with p below 0.0001. TCR abundances were normalised to the total number of TCRs sequenced in each sample and reported as counts per million. TRAV1-2 paired with TRAJ12, TRAJ20 or TRAJ33 defined MAIT TCRs, while TRAV10 paired with TRAJ18 defined iNKT TCRs. A search of VDJdb, accessed on 1 November 2021, was run for TCRs annotated to CMV, EBV and SARS-CoV-2, with TCRs annotated for multiple antigens excluded. TCRdb reprocessing: public reads trimmed at Q25 with fastp, clones called with MiXCR, in-frame beta chains kept. Identical CDR3 proteins give one entry, which carries the most common genes and DNA. V and J calls and clone size were set by TCRdb, not the authors. The sample profile shows approximately 20,000 distinct CDR3 sequences; over 4% of them were found once. Roughly 7% of the sample is held by the ten biggest clonotypes.

The TCR originated in an adult who was a healthcare worker with PCR-confirmed SARS-CoV-2 infection or an uninfected control (not recorded which). The sequenced sample was whole blood. Recombination linked TRBV7-6 to TRBJ2-1; the D gene could be TRBD1 or TRBD2, each one agreeing over 5 bases. In nucleotide form, the sequence is TGTGCCAGCAGCTGGGGGAATGAGCAGTTCTTC. This is translated as CASSWGNEQFF.